This T cell receptor beta chain was recorded in a study of CD8 T cells in ankylosing spondylitis. Overall study findings and caveats: Made up of under ten highly homologous variants, a TCR beta motif appeared characteristic of ankylosing spondylitis blood. Disease-associated clones were reportedly significantly overrepresented in matched ankylosing spondylitis synovial fluid.

This clonotype was counted only a few times. Its antigen is undetermined. Libraries for TCR beta were made by quantitative 5'-RACE with molecular barcodes. A single record per CDR3 protein comes from TCRdb applying MiXCR to the 5' RACE reads. Of under 450,000 distinct CDR3 sequences in the sample, roughly a sixth were seen once. The sample was blood, either unsorted or a sorted T cell fraction (not recorded which). The source is a male donor with ankylosing spondylitis.

The DNA for the CDR3 is TGCAGTGCTAGTATAAGGGGCCAAGAGACCCAGTACTTC. The encoded protein is CSASIRGQETQYF. V is TRBV20-1 and J is TRBJ2-5; possible D gene TRBD1, 5 bases. This CDR3 has 13 residues. V lost 3 bases, J lost 1 base, and 9 bases lay in between. Germline V gene data show CDR1 as DFQATT and CDR2 as SNEGSKA (reference sequence).